This TCR beta chain is from a study of response to subunit inactivated influenza vaccine. CDR1 MGHRA and CDR2 YSYEKL come from the germline V gene. Trimming at V came to 0 bases and at J to 10 bases, leaving 15 bases not matched to a gene. The CDR3 has 18 residues. TCRdb itself ran the RT-PCR reads through MiXCR, one entry per CDR3 protein. The sample consists of hundreds of thousands of distinct CDR3 sequences, approximately 17% of them appearing once. The rearrangement joins TRBV4-1 to TRBJ2-1, with 10 bases that match TRBD2. The source was PBMCs from blood, collected less than 6 days after vaccination. This TCR derives from a man in his forties or fifties who received an inactivated influenza vaccine. The CDR3 coding sequence is TGCGCCAGCAGCCAAGACCCCATTAGCGGGAGGATCCCCAGGGAGCAGTTCTTC. It translates to CASSQDPISGRIPREQFF.